What follows describes a single T cell receptor beta chain. Profiling relied on immunoSEQ multiplex PCR, and the TCRdb table lists in-frame clones only, not all of them. Among roughly 190,000 clones listed, 76% were seen once. The sample is drawn from a study of blood T cell repertoires in COVID-19. Germline V gene lookup returns CDR1 SGHNT and CDR2 YYREEE (reference sequence). CDR3 length: 14 amino acids. The V and J ends lost 2 bases and 6 bases, in that order; junction bases with no gene match: 5. The origin of this receptor is a woman aged 45-59 years with active or convalescent COVID-19. Sequencing input: peripheral blood. The rearrangement links TRBV5-4 to TRBJ2-7, with 10 bases that match TRBD2. Here the CDR3 reads CASSFGTSVREQYF. In DNA, the CDR3 is TGTGCCAGCAGCTTCGGGACTAGCGTACGCGAGCAGTACTTC.